This T cell receptor (beta chain) is drawn from a study of blood T cells in healthy people across ages. Each sample used at least 6 million PBMCs. Germline CDR1 is LGHNA and CDR2 is YNFKEQ. CDR3 length: 16 residues. Unmatched junction bases numbered 5, after V lost 1 base and J lost 6 bases. Primed by a sample-barcoded 5' primer and a J-beta primer mix, a second PCR proceeded for 7 to 11 cycles. Each cDNA molecule received a tag from a template-switch adaptor that had 12 random nucleotides. TCRdb processed the 5' RACE reads anew with MiXCR; each CDR3 protein has one entry. The sample has 800,000 to 950,000 distinct CDR3 sequences, approximately 49% seen once.

The material sequenced was blood. The sequence was collected from a man aged 25 to 40 in good health. The gene calls are TRBV4-2 and TRBJ2-7, with 14 bases fitting TRBD2. The chain's CDR3 is CASSQGTSGGSPEQYF. DNA of the CDR3: TGTGCCAGCAGCCAAGGGACTAGCGGGGGGTCCCCCGAGCAGTACTTC.